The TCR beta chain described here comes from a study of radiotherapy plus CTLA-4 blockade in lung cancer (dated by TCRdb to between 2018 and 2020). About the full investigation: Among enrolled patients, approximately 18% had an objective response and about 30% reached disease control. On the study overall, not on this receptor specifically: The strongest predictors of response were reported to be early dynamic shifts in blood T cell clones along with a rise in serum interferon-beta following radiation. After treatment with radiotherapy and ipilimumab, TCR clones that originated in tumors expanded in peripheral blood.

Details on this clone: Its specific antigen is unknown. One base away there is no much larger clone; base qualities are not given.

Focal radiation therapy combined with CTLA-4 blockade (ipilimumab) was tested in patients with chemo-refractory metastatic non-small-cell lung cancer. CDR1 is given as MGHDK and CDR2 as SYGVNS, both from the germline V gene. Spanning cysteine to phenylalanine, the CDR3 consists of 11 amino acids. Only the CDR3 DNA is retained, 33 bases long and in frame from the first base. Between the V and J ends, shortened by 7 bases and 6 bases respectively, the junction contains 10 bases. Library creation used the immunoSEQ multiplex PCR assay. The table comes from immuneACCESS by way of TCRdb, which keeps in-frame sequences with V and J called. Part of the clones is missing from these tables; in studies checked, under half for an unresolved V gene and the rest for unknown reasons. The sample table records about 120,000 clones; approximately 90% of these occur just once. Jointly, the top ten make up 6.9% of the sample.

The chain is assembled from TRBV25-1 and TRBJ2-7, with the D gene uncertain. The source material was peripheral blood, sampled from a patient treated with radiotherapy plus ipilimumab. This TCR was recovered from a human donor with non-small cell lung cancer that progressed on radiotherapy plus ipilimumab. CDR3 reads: CASMGWTEQYF. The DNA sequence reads TGTGCCAGCATGGGTTGGACCGAGCAGTACTTC.